This record covers a single T cell receptor (beta chain). This entry is derived from a study of blood T cell repertoires in COVID-19. In the study overall: Italy, Spain and the United States were the sources of the convalescent and acute COVID-19 samples. T cells, B-cell-depleted T cells, or PBMCs provided the cDNA or gDNA that served as material.

Authors' analysis steps: Cell counts per sample came from amplifying reference gene primers. Method: immunoSEQ multiplex PCR; TCRdb's copy keeps in-frame clones and lacks some. V, J and clone size are those of that table, while D and trimming were read from the DNA. The sample carries 150,000 to 200,000 clones, around nine tenths recorded once. This CDR3 comprises 15 residues. Losses at the gene ends were 3 bases for V and 8 bases for J; bases not matched to a gene: 9. Germline CDR1 is SGHRS and CDR2 is YFSETQ. Sequencing used peripheral blood. This clonotype was obtained from a man between 18 and 35 years old with active or convalescent COVID-19. The chain employs TRBV5-1 and TRBJ2-1; 9 bases are a match to TRBD1. The CDR3 coding sequence is TGCGCCAGCAGCTCACAACAGGGGGCAGGGGATGAGCAGTTCTTC. Its protein product is CASSSQQGAGDEQFF.